The rows below give T cell receptor beta chains drawn from one sample of a study of human T cells and chemical hapten exposure. TCRdb independently ran MiXCR on the RACE reads; one entry per CDR3 protein. The sample consists of over 70,000 distinct CDR3 sequences, around 10% of them appearing once. This material consisted of whole blood, taken in connection with sensitization to the hapten diphenylcyclopropenone (DPC). These receptors were taken from a man younger than 35 with alopecia areata. Some clones in this sample may be carry-over from other donors' samples. Both conserved end residues are part of each CDR3. The D gene is left open where the match is weak. Part of the rows lack a size; the others show once, few, many or a class for expanded clones.

TGTGCCAGCAGCCCCCTTGGCGGTGTTGAGCAGTTCTTC,CASSPLGGVEQFF,TRBV7-3,-,TRBJ2-1,few
TGTGCCACCAGTGAGGGGACTAGCGGGGCGTCCTCCCCCTTGTACAATGAGCGGTTCTTC,CATSEGTSGASSPLYNERFF,TRBV24-1,TRBD2,TRBJ2-1,few
TGTGCCAGCAGCGGACAGACATCTGGAAACACCATATATTTT,CASSGQTSGNTIYF,TRBV6-1,-,TRBJ1-3,-
TGTGCCAGCAGTGAGGACAGGGCGCAAGAGACCCAGTACTTC,CASSEDRAQETQYF,TRBV12-3/TRBV12-4,TRBD1,TRBJ2-5,-
TGCGCCAGCAGCCAAGACTGGGGTTTTCAGCCCCAGCATTTT,CASSQDWGFQPQHF,TRBV4-3,-,TRBJ1-5,few
TGTGCCAGCAGCGACGGAGGGGTTGAGACCCAGTACTTC,CASSDGGVETQYF,TRBV7-6,-,TRBJ2-5,-
TGCGCCAGCAGCCAAGTTCTAGCGGAGGGGAATGAGCAGTTCTTC,CASSQVLAEGNEQFF,TRBV4-3,TRBD2,TRBJ2-1,-
TGTGCCAGCAGCCCCTTAGGGGGCACTGAAGCTTTCTTT,CASSPLGGTEAFF,TRBV14,-,TRBJ1-1,-
TGCAGTGCTAGAGATAGGAGGGTTACAGACGAGCAGTACTTC,CSARDRRVTDEQYF,TRBV20-1,-,TRBJ2-7,-
TGCAGCGTTGAAGATTGGAAAAGGAGGCCTAACTATGGCTACACCTTC,CSVEDWKRRPNYGYTF,TRBV29-1,-,TRBJ1-2,-
TGTGCCAGCAGCCTGAGCGGGGGGTATACTGAGCAGTTCTTC,CASSLSGGYTEQFF,TRBV7-3,TRBD2,TRBJ2-1,many
TGTGCCAGCAGCTCCCGGACAGGGCACTACGAGCAGTACTTC,CASSSRTGHYEQYF,TRBV7-9,TRBD1,TRBJ2-7,few
TGTGCCAGCAGCCGGACAGTCGAAAACACCGGGGAGCTGTTTTTT,CASSRTVENTGELFF,TRBV5-5,-,TRBJ2-2,-
TGTGCCAGCAGCTTTGGACTAACTAATGAAAAACTGTTTTTT,CASSFGLTNEKLFF,TRBV7-9,-,TRBJ1-4,few
TGCGCCAGCAGCTTGAATAGGGCAGTTGAAGCTTTCTTT,CASSLNRAVEAFF,TRBV5-1,-,TRBJ1-1,many
TGTGCCAGCAGAGTTTCAATGAACACTGAAGCTTTCTTT,CASRVSMNTEAFF,TRBV7-2,-,TRBJ1-1,-
TGTGCCAGCAGCCCACAGGGGGTCACTGAAGCTTTCTTT,CASSPQGVTEAFF,TRBV7-3,TRBD1,TRBJ1-1,many
TGCAGCGTTGACGAATACAATGAGCAGTTCTTC,CSVDEYNEQFF,TRBV29-1,-,TRBJ2-1,-
TGTGCCAGCAGCCCGGGACAGGACACCGGGGAGCTGTTTTTT,CASSPGQDTGELFF,TRBV6-4,TRBD1,TRBJ2-2,few